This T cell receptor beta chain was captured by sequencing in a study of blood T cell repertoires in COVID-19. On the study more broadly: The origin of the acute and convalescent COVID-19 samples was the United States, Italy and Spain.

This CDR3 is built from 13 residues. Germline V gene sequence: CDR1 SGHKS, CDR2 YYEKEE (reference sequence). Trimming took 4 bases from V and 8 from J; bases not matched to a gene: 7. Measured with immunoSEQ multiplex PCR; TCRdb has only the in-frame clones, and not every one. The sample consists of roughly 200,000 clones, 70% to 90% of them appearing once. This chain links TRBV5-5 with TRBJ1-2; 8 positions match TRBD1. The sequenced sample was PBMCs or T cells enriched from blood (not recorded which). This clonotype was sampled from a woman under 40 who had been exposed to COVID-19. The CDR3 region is CASSSADRGGYTF. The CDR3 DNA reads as TGTGCCAGCAGCAGCGCCGACAGGGGCGGCTACACCTTC. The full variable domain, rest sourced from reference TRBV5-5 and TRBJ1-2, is DAGVTQSPTHLIKTRGQQVTLRCSPISGHKSVSWYQQVLGQGPQFIFQYYEKEERGRGNFPDRFSARQFPNYSSELNVNALLLGDSALYLCASSSADRGGYTFGSGTRLTVV.